The entry below describes one T cell receptor beta chain. Its antigen is as yet unknown. The sample comes from a study of graft-versus-host responses after intestinal transplantation. About the study: Recipients uniformly received anti-thymocyte globulin induction, followed by tacrolimus and steroids for 2 to 4 years.

Germline V lookup: CDR1 MDHEN, CDR2 SYDVKM. There are 10 residues in the CDR3. V lost 8 bases, J lost 5 bases, and 3 bases lay in between. Overall study findings and caveats: In patients with graft-donor T cell macrochimerism, allograft graft-versus-host to host-versus-graft clonal ratios were high.

Here immunoSEQ multiplex PCR was the method, and the copy in TCRdb shows in-frame clones only, minus some. The table records roughly 38,000 clones, around 94% of them present only once. This chain connects TRBV28 to TRBJ1-4; D not resolved. The specimen comprised PBMCs, sampled 16 days after intestinal transplant. The sequence derives from a human patient who received an intestinal transplant, so some T cells may come from the graft donor. CDR3 DNA: TGTGCCAGCGGAAATGAAAAACTGTTTTTT. Encoded protein: CASGNEKLFF.